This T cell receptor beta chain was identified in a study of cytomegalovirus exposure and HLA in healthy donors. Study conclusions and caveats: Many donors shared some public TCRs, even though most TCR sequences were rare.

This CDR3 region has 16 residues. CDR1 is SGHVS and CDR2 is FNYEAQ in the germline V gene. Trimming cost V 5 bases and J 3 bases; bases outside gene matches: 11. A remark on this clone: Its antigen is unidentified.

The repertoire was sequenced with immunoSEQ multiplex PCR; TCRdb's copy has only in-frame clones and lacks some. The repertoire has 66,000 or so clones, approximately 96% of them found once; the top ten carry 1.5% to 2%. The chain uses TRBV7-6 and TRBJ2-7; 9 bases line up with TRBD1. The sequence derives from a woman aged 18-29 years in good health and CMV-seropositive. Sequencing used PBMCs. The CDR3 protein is CASSPSPDRGFYEQYF. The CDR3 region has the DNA TGTGCCAGCAGCCCGAGCCCAGACAGGGGGTTCTACGAGCAGTACTTC. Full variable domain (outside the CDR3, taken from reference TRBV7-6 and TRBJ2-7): GAGVSQSPRYKVTKRGQDVALRCDPISGHVSLYWYRQALGQGPEFLTYFNYEAQQDKSGLPNDRFSAERPEGSISTLTIQRTEQRDSAMYRCASSPSPDRGFYEQYFGPGTRLTVT.